The 30 T cell receptor beta chains given below trace back to one sample, sequenced in a study of Ad26.COV2.S vaccination and SARS-CoV-2 variants. Treatment reported: 19 received Ad26.COV2.S at low or high dose, single or two shots; a few received placebo; per-sample allocation not given. Repertoires come from day 63 after the first vaccine or placebo injection. Method: immunoSEQ multiplex PCR; TCRdb's copy keeps in-frame clones and lacks some. The table includes a few hundred thousand clones, approximately 89% detected once. The sequenced sample was peripheral blood, obtained in a trial of Ad26.COV2.S vaccine versus placebo. These receptors came from a person aged 18-60 years who received the Ad26.COV2.S COVID-19 vaccine or a placebo.

The genes are TRBV24-1 and TRBJ1-5; TRBD1 agrees at 7 bases. From germline, CDR1 is KGHDR and CDR2 SFDVKD. Trimming at V came to 4 bases and at J to 3 bases, leaving 5 bases not matched to a gene. This CDR3 is built from 15 residues. Here the CDR3 reads CATSDRDRPNQPQHF. The CDR3 nucleotides read TGTGCCACCAGTGACAGGGACAGACCCAATCAGCCCCAGCATTTT.

The chain couples TRBV10-3 to TRBJ2-7; D remains ambiguous. Trimming removed 2 bases at V and 3 bases at J, with 11 bases between. The germline CDR1 and CDR2 sequences are ENHRY and SYGVKD. This CDR3 is 14 amino acids long. The CDR3 DNA reads as TGTGCCATCAGTGAGGGTGGCAGCCACTACGAGCAGTACTTC. Protein: CAISEGGSHYEQYF.

The chain recombines TRBV6-1 with TRBJ1-2; D remains ambiguous. Germline V gives CDR1 MNHNS, CDR2 SASEGT. The CDR3 length is 12 residues. Trimming cost V 3 bases and J 8 bases, with 10 bases left between them. CDR3 in amino acids: CASSDEVGGYTF. The CDR3 coding sequence is TGTGCCAGCAGTGACGAAGTTGGCGGCTACACCTTC.

This clone appeared once. V usage is TRBV24-1 and J usage is TRBJ1-5, with D possibly being TRBD1 (5 bases). The germline V gene encodes CDR1 KGHDR and CDR2 SFDVKD. The CDR3 is made up of 14 amino acids. Trimming left V 4 bases short and J 11 bases short, with 17 bases between. Written as DNA, the CDR3 is TGTGCCACCAGTGAATCCGGGACGTACGGGTCCCAGCATTTT. Its protein product is CATSESGTYGSQHF.

This chain links TRBV18 with TRBJ2-2; D possibly corresponds to TRBD2 (5 bases). Trimming took off 3 bases at V and 1 base at J, with 12 bases between the two ends. CDR3 length: 16 residues. Germline V gene data show CDR1 as KGHSH and CDR2 as LQKENI. The CDR3 reads CASSPLVRGNTGELFF. The CDR3 DNA reads TGTGCCAGCTCACCTCTCGTTCGGGGGAACACCGGGGAGCTGTTTTTT.

This chain links TRBV5-4 with TRBJ2-7; no definite D call. Trimming cost V 0 bases and J 7 bases, with 11 bases left between them. Germline-derived CDR1 and CDR2 are SGHNT and YYREEE (reference sequence). The CDR3 is 13 residues long. CDR3 in DNA: TGTGCCAGCAGCTTGGCCGCCGAGAGGGAGCAGTACTTC. Protein product: CASSLAAEREQYF.

The V call is TRBV30, the J call TRBJ1-4, with TRBD1 matching 10 bases. The J segment lost 10 bases and the V segment lost 0 bases, leaving 8 bases of the junction unmatched. CDR3 length: 15 residues. Germline V CDR1 and CDR2: GTSNPN, SVGIG (reference sequence). The CDR3 nucleotides read TGTGCCTGGAGTGTGGTGACAGGGGGCCGCCGAAAACTGTTTTTT. It yields the protein CAWSVVTGGRRKLFF.

This rearrangement joins TRBV9 to TRBJ2-1, with D perhaps matching TRBD1 (6 bases). Looked up from germline, CDR1 is SGDLS and CDR2 is YYNGEE. This CDR3 has 16 residues. V lost 0 bases to trimming and J lost 0 bases, with 10 bases between them. CDR3 in amino acids: CASSVGRGSSYNEQFF. In DNA, the CDR3 is TGTGCCAGCAGCGTAGGTAGGGGGAGCTCCTACAATGAGCAGTTCTTC.

The chain employs TRBV10-3 and TRBJ2-3, with D maybe TRBD2 (6 bases). V was pared by 7 bases and J by 3 bases, with 17 bases between. Germline values: CDR1 ENHRY, CDR2 SYGVKD. The CDR3 consists of 15 residues. This chain's CDR3 is CAIKGSGGYTDTQYF. The CDR3 DNA reads as TGTGCCATCAAGGGTTCTGGGGGGTATACAGATACGCAGTATTTT.

The chain links TRBV27 to TRBJ2-3; TRBD2 agrees at 8 bases. Trimming cost V 5 bases and J 5 bases; bases outside gene matches: 6. This CDR3 has 14 residues. In germline, CDR1 is MNHEY, CDR2 SMNVEV (reference sequence). The CDR3 DNA follows: TGTGCCAGCAGTCGGAGACTAGCGTTAGATACGCAGTATTTT. This codes for CASSRRLALDTQYF.

The chain links TRBV4-1 to TRBJ2-1, with a weak D call TRBD2 (5 bases). The germline CDR1 and CDR2 sequences are MGHRA and YSYEKL. CDR3 length: 16 amino acids. V gave up 1 base and J gave up 6 bases, with 16 bases separating them. The CDR3: CASSQVLAEVVNEQFF. The CDR3 DNA reads TGCGCCAGCAGCCAAGTTCTAGCAGAGGTGGTCAATGAGCAGTTCTTC.

This clone was seen only once. Other nucleotide sequences in the sample specify the same CDR3. This chain connects TRBV28 to TRBJ1-1; the D is unclear. This CDR3 region has 13 residues. The V end was cut by 2 bases, the J end by 4 bases, with 8 bases between. Per the germline V gene, CDR1 is MDHEN and CDR2 is SYDVKM. CDR3 region: CASSLEGGTEAFF. CDR3 nucleotides: TGTGCCAGCAGTTTAGAGGGAGGCACTGAAGCTTTCTTT.

J is TRBJ1-3 and V is TRBV7-9; D gene ambiguous. This CDR3 region has 15 residues. Trimming took 5 bases from V and 0 from J, leaving 11 bases between them. Germline V gene lookup returns CDR1 SEHNR and CDR2 FQNEAQ (reference sequence). The CDR3 loop reads CASSPTLNSGNTIYF. In DNA, the CDR3 is TGTGCCAGCAGCCCGACCTTAAACTCTGGAAACACCATATATTTT.

V gene TRBV5-1 combines with J gene TRBJ2-1; the D gene is possibly TRBD2 (6 bases). Deletions cut 2 bases from V and 3 bases from J, with 21 bases between. Germline V gives CDR1 SGHRS, CDR2 YFSETQ. CDR3 length equals 18 residues. The CDR3 region has the DNA TGCGCCAGCAGCTTTTGGGGAAAAGCGGGCGTCAGCTACAATGAGCAGTTCTTC. Its protein product is CASSFWGKAGVSYNEQFF.

This clone appeared a single time. This chain joins TRBV5-1 and TRBJ2-3; 7 nucleotides match TRBD1. Trimming cost V 3 bases and J 0 bases; bases outside gene matches: 4. This CDR3 comprises 15 residues. Per germline, CDR1 SGHRS and CDR2 YFSETQ. The CDR3 DNA follows: TGCGCCAGCAGCTCACAGGGGCGTAGCACAGATACGCAGTATTTT. It yields the protein CASSSQGRSTDTQYF.

The chain uses TRBV19 and TRBJ2-3, with D tentatively TRBD1 (6 bases). This CDR3 comprises 14 residues. The germline gives CDR1 LNHDA, CDR2 SQIVND (reference sequence). Trimming stripped 3 bases from V and 5 bases from J, with 12 bases between. CDR3 sequence (DNA): TGTGCCAGTAGTATCTACAGGGCGCGAGATACGCAGTATTTT. Translating it yields CASSIYRARDTQYF.

V usage is TRBV7-8 and J usage is TRBJ2-1; D gene ambiguous. CDR3 length equals 12 residues. Trimming pared 3 bases from V and 6 bases from J, leaving 6 bases between. CDR1 is SGHVS, CDR2 FQNEAQ, per germline. CDR3 sequence: CASSFLGNEQFF. CDR3 DNA sequence: TGTGCCAGCAGCTTCTTGGGCAATGAGCAGTTCTTC.

The chain combines TRBV3-1 (or the pseudogene TRBV3-2) with TRBJ2-2, with 11 bases matching TRBD2. Unmatched junction bases numbered 10, after V lost 1 base and J lost 0 bases. The germline CDR1 and CDR2 sequences are LGHDT and YNNKEL (reference sequence). This CDR3 comprises 20 residues. The DNA of the CDR3 is TGTGCCAGCAGCCAAGTGACAATGGGACTAGCGGAGACGAACACCGGGGAGCTGTTTTTT. The encoded protein is CASSQVTMGLAETNTGELFF.

The gene calls are TRBV25-1 and TRBJ2-5, with 15 nucleotides matching TRBD2. There are 18 residues in the CDR3. With 1 base clipped from V and 5 bases from J, the junction kept 8 bases outside the gene matches. Germline lookup yields CDR1 MGHDK and CDR2 SYGVNS. The CDR3 region is CASSELGDGTSGRETQYF. CDR3 in DNA: TGTGCCAGCAGTGAATTGGGTGATGGGACTAGCGGGAGGGAGACCCAGTACTTC.

The chain employs TRBV7-3 and TRBJ1-1; 9 nucleotides align to TRBD1. The germline CDR1 and CDR2 sequences are SGHTA and FQGTGA. Unmatched junction bases numbered 5, after V lost 5 bases and J lost 4 bases. The CDR3 loop spans 14 amino acids. CDR3 in DNA: TGTGCCAGCAGCCAAGGGGGACAGGGCACTGAAGCTTTCTTT. As protein: CASSQGGQGTEAFF.

In its sample, this clone was seen a few times. The rearrangement links TRBV2 to TRBJ1-3; D gene ambiguous. Deletions cut 3 bases from V and 3 bases from J, with 6 bases between. Germline V lookup: CDR1 SNHLY, CDR2 FYNNEI. The CDR3 has 13 residues. CDR3 sequence reads: CASSDMGGNTIYF. In DNA, the CDR3 is TGTGCCAGCAGTGATATGGGTGGAAACACCATATATTTT.

The chain carries TRBV5-4 and TRBJ2-1; 8 nucleotides match TRBD2. V gave up 0 bases and J gave up 4 bases; unmatched junction bases: 6. CDR3 length equals 16 residues. The germline CDR1 and CDR2 sequences are SGHNT and YYREEE (reference sequence). CDR3 protein: CASSLGQAGAYNEQFF. The CDR3 DNA follows: TGTGCCAGCAGCTTGGGCCAAGCGGGAGCATACAATGAGCAGTTCTTC.

The chain links TRBV11-3 to TRBJ1-1, with D possibly matching TRBD1 (6 bases). V was clipped by 5 bases and J by 6 bases, with 25 bases between them. CDR3 length: 17 amino acids. Per germline, CDR1 SGHNT and CDR2 YENEEA. The DNA for the CDR3 is TGTGCCAGCAGCCCAGTAGAACTACAGGGCAGGGACCCTGAAGCTTTCTTT. Amino acids: CASSPVELQGRDPEAFF.

The V and J genes are TRBV28 and TRBJ2-1; 7 bases fit TRBD2. The CDR3 has 15 amino acids. Germline V gene data show CDR1 as MDHEN and CDR2 as SYDVKM. Trimming at V came to 4 bases and at J to 6 bases, leaving 9 bases not matched to a gene. In DNA, the CDR3 is TGTGCCAGCAGTTCCAGGACTAGAGTAGGCAATGAGCAGTTCTTC. Amino acids: CASSSRTRVGNEQFF.

To note about this clone: This specimen includes other DNA sequences encoding the same CDR3. The chain links TRBV5-1 to TRBJ2-7; tentatively, D is TRBD1 (6 bases). CDR3 length equals 13 residues. V was pared by 0 bases and J by 4 bases, with 8 bases between. Germline assignment: CDR1 SGHRS and CDR2 YFSETQ. DNA of the CDR3: TGCGCCAGCAGCTTGGGGGGGCCTTACGAGCAGTACTTC. Its protein product is CASSLGGPYEQYF.

The rearrangement uses TRBV9 and TRBJ2-7; D uncertain. CDR1 SGDLS and CDR2 YYNGEE come from the germline V gene. The CDR3 is 15 amino acids. Trimming removed 0 bases from V and 0 bases from J, with 10 bases in between. The DNA for the CDR3 is TGTGCCAGCAGCGTAGCGGCGGAGAGCTCCTACGAGCAGTACTTC. Translating gives CASSVAAESSYEQYF.

The rearrangement links TRBV7-8 to TRBJ1-6; 9 nucleotides line up with TRBD1. Germline-derived CDR1 and CDR2 are SGHVS and FQNEAQ. V gave up 1 base and J gave up 9 bases; unmatched junction bases: 4. The CDR3 loop spans 15 amino acids. This chain's CDR3 is CASSLERTGVSPLHF. Written as DNA, the CDR3 is TGTGCCAGCAGCTTAGAGCGGACAGGGGTTTCACCCCTCCACTTT. Together with reference TRBV7-8 and TRBJ1-6, the CDR3 gives the full variable domain: GAGVSQSPRYKVAKRGQDVALRCDPISGHVSLFWYQQALGQGPEFLTYFQNEAQLDKSGLPSDRFFAERPEGSVSTLKIQRTQQEDSAVYLCASSLERTGVSPLHFGNGTRLTVT.

The gene calls are TRBV9 and TRBJ2-7; the D call may be TRBD1 or TRBD2 (6 bases each). The CDR3 is 16 amino acids. Trimming stripped 4 bases from V and 5 bases from J, with 22 bases between. Germline lookup yields CDR1 SGDLS and CDR2 YYNGEE. Here the CDR3 DNA reads TGTGCCAGCAGCCCATTTTTGGGGGCGGGGCTAAACGAGCAGTACTTC. Its protein is CASSPFLGAGLNEQYF.

V is TRBV28 and J is TRBJ1-6; 8 positions match TRBD1. Germline V gene sequence: CDR1 MDHEN, CDR2 SYDVKM. With V trimmed by 4 bases and J by 10 bases, 9 bases remained unmatched. CDR3 length: 15 amino acids. The CDR3 nucleotides are TGTGCCAGCAGTTCAGGACAGGGTCGGGGATCACCCCTCCACTTT. Protein: CASSSGQGRGSPLHF.

V is TRBV21-1 and J is TRBJ1-1. TRBV21-1 is a recognized pseudogene. The CDR3 is 21 amino acids. The CDR3 region is CASSKRFRRDPLPWGNTEAFF. Written as DNA, the CDR3 is TGTGCCAGCAGCAAACGGTTTAGGAGGGACCCCCTTCCCTGGGGGAACACTGAAGCTTTCTTT.